The 20 T cell receptor beta chains in this list originate from one sample, sequenced in a study of CD8 T cells in Susac syndrome. Reverse transcription of roughly 0.5 to 1 ug RNA was carried out with random hexamers. TCRdb re-called the immunoSEQ multiplex PCR reads through MiXCR, storing one row per CDR3 protein. Of 65,000 to 90,000 distinct CDR3 sequences detected, about 95% appear once; the ten largest clones hold 0.3% to 0.4%. The sequencing sample was made of CD8+ T cells from PBMCs. The source is a human donor with multiple sclerosis.

The chain employs TRBV27 and TRBJ2-3; 11 bases align to TRBD2. Germline CDR1 and CDR2: MNHEY and SMNVEV (reference sequence). V gave up 6 bases and J gave up 1 base; unmatched junction bases: 0. This CDR3 is built from 14 residues. CDR3 amino acids: CASRLAGGTDTQYF. The CDR3 DNA sequence: TGTGCCAGCAGACTAGCGGGGGGCACAGATACGCAGTATTTT.

The genes are TRBV12-3 or TRBV12-4 and TRBJ2-3; D might be TRBD1 (7 bases). V was cut by 6 bases and J by 2 bases, with 18 bases left in between. The CDR3 is made up of 16 amino acids. CDR3 in DNA: TGTGCCAGCAGCCTTGGAGGGGGCGTATCCACAGATACGCAGTATTTT. It translates to CASSLGGGVSTDTQYF.

The chain uses TRBV7-9 and TRBJ2-3; TRBD2 matches 9 bases. Germline CDR1 SEHNR, CDR2 FQNEAQ (reference sequence). V shed 4 bases and J 0 bases; nucleotides not matched to a gene: 5. The CDR3 runs to 16 residues. Here the CDR3 DNA reads TGTGCCAGCAGCTGGGCTAGCGGGGAAAGCACAGATACGCAGTATTTT. It yields the protein CASSWASGESTDTQYF.

The chain has TRBV27 and TRBJ1-1, with 8 bases aligning to TRBD1. Trimming took 4 bases from V and 4 from J; bases not matched to a gene: 8. Germline V gene lookup returns CDR1 MNHEY and CDR2 SMNVEV (reference sequence). The CDR3 length is 15 residues. In DNA form, the CDR3 reads TGTGCCAGCAGTTCAACAGGGGGGTTGGGCACTGAAGCTTTCTTT. Translated: CASSSTGGLGTEAFF.

The chain couples TRBV30 to TRBJ2-7, with 9 bases identical to TRBD2. The V gene's germline CDR1 is GTSNPN and CDR2 SVGIG (reference sequence). The CDR3 length is 15 residues. The ends lost 3 bases at V and 4 bases at J; junction bases unmatched: 10. CDR3 loop: CAWRARVAGVYEQYF. The DNA of the CDR3 is TGTGCCTGGAGGGCCCGGGTAGCGGGGGTGTACGAGCAGTACTTC.

The rearrangement links TRBV4-1 to TRBJ2-1, with TRBD2 matching over 14 bases. With 2 bases clipped from V and 10 bases from J, the junction kept 7 bases outside the gene matches. Germline-derived CDR1 and CDR2 are MGHRA and YSYEKL. CDR3 length: 16 amino acids. In nucleotides, the CDR3 is TGCGCCAGCAGCCAAACTCCAGGGACTAGCGGGAGAGAGCAGTTCTTC. Its protein product is CASSQTPGTSGREQFF.

In its sample, this clonotype was seen once. This chain links TRBV19 with TRBJ2-1; D is unclear. The germline gives CDR1 LNHDA, CDR2 SQIVND (reference sequence). This CDR3 is built from 13 residues. V was clipped by 10 bases and J by 7 bases, with 17 bases between them. DNA for the CDR3: TGTGCCATCAAATCGGACGGCTGGAATGAGCAGTTCTTC. Protein sequence: CAIKSDGWNEQFF.

This rearrangement joins TRBV12-5 to TRBJ2-7; TRBD1 matches at 7 bases. V shed 5 bases and J 5 bases; nucleotides not matched to a gene: 3. Germline V lookup: CDR1 LGHNT, CDR2 FRNRAP. CDR3 length: 12 residues. The CDR3 coding sequence is TGTGCTAGTGGTACACAGGGGAACGAGCAGTACTTC. It yields the protein CASGTQGNEQYF.

The rearrangement uses TRBV20-1 and TRBJ1-4, with D possibly matching TRBD1 (5 bases). CDR1 DFQATT and CDR2 SNEGSKA come from the germline V gene (reference sequence). CDR3 size: 13 residues. Trimming stripped 5 bases from V and 5 bases from J, with 12 bases between. CDR3 in DNA: TGCAGTGCTCCCGGGACGGCAAATGAAAAACTGTTTTTT. It translates to CSAPGTANEKLFF.

The V and J genes are TRBV6-5 and TRBJ2-1; perhaps TRBD2 as D (5 bases). CDR3 length: 14 residues. Trimming stripped 6 bases from V and 7 bases from J, with 16 bases between. Germline V gene data show CDR1 as MNHEY and CDR2 as SVGAGI. CDR3 nucleotides: TGTGCCAGCAGCTCCGACCGGCGAGGGAATGAGCAGTTCTTC. This codes for CASSSDRRGNEQFF.

The gene calls are TRBV4-1 and TRBJ1-1; 7 bases match TRBD1. CDR3 length equals 14 residues. Trimming cost V 4 bases and J 5 bases; bases outside gene matches: 7. CDR1 MGHRA and CDR2 YSYEKL come from the germline V gene. CDR3: CASSPTGAGTEAFF. For the CDR3, the DNA is TGCGCCAGCAGCCCCACAGGGGCTGGTACTGAAGCTTTCTTT.

The chain carries TRBV6-1 and TRBJ2-4; D unresolved. This CDR3 region has 14 residues. Trimming took off 3 bases at V and 6 bases at J, with 12 bases between the two ends. CDR1 MNHNS and CDR2 SASEGT come from the germline V gene. CDR3 region: CASSDSRERNIQYF. The CDR3 DNA sequence: TGTGCCAGCAGTGATAGTAGGGAACGAAACATTCAGTACTTC.

The chain has TRBV29-1 and TRBJ2-1; the D is unclear. V was clipped by 4 bases and J by 7 bases, with 8 bases between them. CDR1 is SQVTM, CDR2 ANQGSEA, per germline. The CDR3 is made up of 11 amino acids. CDR3 nucleotides: TGCAGCGTTGCCTACGAAAATGAGCAGTTCTTC. It specifies CSVAYENEQFF.

The chain is built from TRBV29-1 and TRBJ1-1; 7 bases fit TRBD1. V lost 1 base to trimming and J lost 10 bases; unmatched junction nucleotides: 9. The CDR3 consists of 13 residues. CDR1 is SQVTM and CDR2 is ANQGSEA in the germline V gene. For the CDR3, the DNA is TGCAGCGTTGAAGGAACCCAGGGGGATACAGCTTTCTTT. Translating gives CSVEGTQGDTAFF.

This rearrangement joins TRBV12-5 to TRBJ1-2; D unclear. CDR1 and CDR2 (germline): LGHNT, FRNRAP. V lost 0 bases and J lost 6, with 17 bases in between. This CDR3 spans 16 amino acids. CDR3 residues: CASGLVIRGLPHGYTF. CDR3 nucleotides: TGTGCTAGTGGTTTGGTAATCAGAGGGCTGCCTCATGGCTACACCTTC.

This clonotype appeared once. The CDR3 DNA follows: TGTGCCAGCAGTTGGACGGTCGAGGGCACTGAAGCTTTCTTT. It yields the protein CASSWTVEGTEAFF. The chain carries TRBV12-3 or TRBV12-4 and TRBJ1-1; D not certain. The length of the CDR3 is 14 residues. V lost 4 bases and J 4 bases, leaving 13 bases between the germline ends.

This chain uses TRBV25-1 with TRBJ2-1; D gene ambiguous. CDR3 length: 12 amino acids. V was trimmed by 3 bases and J by 6 bases, leaving 6 bases between them. Germline assignment: CDR1 MGHDK and CDR2 SYGVNS. CDR3 in amino acids: CASSDFSNEQFF. The CDR3, as DNA: TGTGCCAGCAGTGACTTTTCCAATGAGCAGTTCTTC.

The chain has TRBV13 and TRBJ1-5; 7 bases match TRBD1. CDR3 length equals 16 residues. CDR1 is PRHDT, CDR2 FYEKMQ, per germline (reference sequence). Trimming removed 5 bases from V and 2 bases from J; junction bases left unmatched: 9. CDR3: CASSQGLDRGNQPQHF. CDR3 DNA: TGTGCCAGCAGCCAAGGACTTGACAGGGGCAATCAGCCCCAGCATTTT.

V and J are TRBV7-2 and TRBJ2-1; 13 nucleotides line up with TRBD2. Germline CDR1 SGHTA, CDR2 FQGNSA. The CDR3 is made up of 19 amino acids. The ends lost 5 bases at V and 7 bases at J; junction bases unmatched: 17. The CDR3 is CASSQWELAGGTGRNEQFF. CDR3 sequence (DNA): TGTGCCAGCAGCCAATGGGAACTAGCGGGAGGGACCGGAAGGAATGAGCAGTTCTTC.

This clonotype turned up a few times. The J gene is TRBJ1-2, the V gene TRBV6-1; 12 bases line up with TRBD1. V gave up 8 bases and J gave up 2 bases; unmatched junction bases: 0. Germline assignment: CDR1 MNHNS and CDR2 SASEGT. This CDR3 comprises 13 residues. CDR3 nucleotides: TGTGCCAGCGGGACAGGGGGCAACTATGGCTACACCTTC. Translating gives CASGTGGNYGYTF.